A selection of T cell receptor beta chains follows, all from one sample in a study of shared clonotypes between healthy human individuals. Assay: immunoSEQ multiplex PCR; the TCRdb copy retains only in-frame clones and omits some. The profile shows some 2 million clones, over 85% of them singletons. The sequenced sample consisted of naive CD8+ T cells sorted from blood. Source of these receptors: a man aged 18 to 35 in good health. CDR3s leave out the opening cysteine and the closing phenylalanine or tryptophan.

TRBV5-8,TRBJ2-1,ASSLISGLPYNEQF
TRBV13,TRBJ1-1,ASSFTRQGGNTEAF
TRBV6-5,TRBJ1-1,ASSYSGVRDSEAF
TRBV10-3,TRBJ1-2,AISESKQGWSYGYT
TRBV7-9,TRBJ1-6,ASSSGNSPLH
TRBV9,TRBJ2-7,ASSETTSYLAEQY
TRBV9,TRBJ1-2,ASSVDPGTGLANYGYT
TRBV7-6,TRBJ1-5,ASSRQVGQPQH
TRBV15,TRBJ1-3,ATSTIGGLRPGNTIY
TRBV27,TRBJ2-7,ASSFGTGAYEQY
TRBV5-6,TRBJ1-2,ASSPRGDYGYT
TRBV6-5,TRBJ2-1,ASSYSGLAAKQF
TRBV6-5,TRBJ2-7,ASSYYNGGEQY
TRBV10-3,TRBJ1-2,AISVVQIANYGYT
TRBV28,TRBJ1-6,ASSLRQGHIPNSPLH
TRBV5-6,TRBJ2-7,ASSLGLIYEQY
TRBV27,TRBJ2-3,ASSFGDREDTDTQY
TRBV10-1,TRBJ1-4,ASSDPIPGYLDEKLF
TRBV10-3,TRBJ2-1,AIGGGGVYNEQF
TRBV25-1,TRBJ2-1,ASSDMGQGNEQF
TRBV7-9,TRBJ1-2,ASSLGVRVVHGYT
TRBV7-9,TRBJ2-2,ASSLAYRGLITGELF
TRBV27,TRBJ1-5,ASSRQGHNQPQH
TRBV7-9,TRBJ1-1,ASSLAIGGTEAF
TRBV25-1,TRBJ2-3,ASSDWSTDTQY
TRBV19,TRBJ2-4,ASSMEIAVHSIPIAKNIQY
TRBV4-3,TRBJ2-5,ASSQDWEGGETQY
TRBV4-1,TRBJ2-7,ASSQRTSGGYEQY
TRBV7-9,TRBJ1-1,ASSLAGSEAF
TRBV14,TRBJ2-7,ASSQGYGLTLSEQY
TRBV5-4,TRBJ2-7,ASSLGDTAYEQY
TRBV7-9,TRBJ2-7,ASSSPTGSSYEQY
TRBV9,TRBJ1-3,ASSLGTDHTIY
TRBV1,TRBJ2-1,TSSQVPGRPYNEQF
TRBV6-5,TRBJ2-1,ASSYSWGAILNEQF
TRBV6-5,TRBJ1-2,ASSYGGYT
TRBV6-6,TRBJ2-1,ASIWEGGNEQF
TRBV5-4,TRBJ2-7,ASSSTGGSSYEQY
TRBV4-3,TRBJ2-2,ASSQDYTGELF
TRBV19,TRBJ2-1,ATGLVSVVDEQF
TRBV4-1,TRBJ2-7,ASSQASAYEQY
TRBV6-1,TRBJ1-5,ASSELSWGNQPQH
TRBV7-9,TRBJ2-3,ATSTEAQY
TRBV7-9,TRBJ1-4,ASLGTGDGSEKLF
TRBV15,TRBJ2-1,ATSRTTPDEYNEQF
TRBV9,TRBJ2-7,ASSVGAGGGNEQY
TRBV6-5,TRBJ1-1,ASSYHLNTEAF
TRBV28,TRBJ1-5,ASSSGQGYSNQPQH
TRBV15,TRBJ1-6,ATSRDGILNSPLH
TRBV7-9,TRBJ2-1,ASSFGGYNEQF